Detailed here is one T cell receptor beta chain. Antigen specificity is unknown. Per germline, CDR1 SEHNR and CDR2 FQNEAQ (reference sequence). The CDR3 runs 15 residues. The record originates from a study of T cells expressing NK-cell markers. Study in general: One of eight sequenced donors was HCMV-seronegative; the other seven were seropositive. Study outcomes and limitations: Whether expanded NKG2C-expressing T cell clones recognize HCMV is unknown.

The authors generated TCR beta cDNA through 5'RACE template switching with UMIs. TCRdb reanalyzed the 5' RACE reads, giving one entry per CDR3 protein sequence and no DNA. The table gives over 350,000 distinct CDR3 sequences; the top ten clones make up around a tenth of it. The specimen was blood T cells: a sorted CD56 or NKG2C T cell subset, CD4+ or CD8+ T cells, or bulk PBMC T cells (not recorded which). The clonotype originates from a woman aged 45-65 years in good health. The chain recombines TRBV7-9 with TRBJ2-1; absent DNA, TCRdb's TRBD2 call cannot be checked. CDR3: CASSHLAGQNNEQFF.